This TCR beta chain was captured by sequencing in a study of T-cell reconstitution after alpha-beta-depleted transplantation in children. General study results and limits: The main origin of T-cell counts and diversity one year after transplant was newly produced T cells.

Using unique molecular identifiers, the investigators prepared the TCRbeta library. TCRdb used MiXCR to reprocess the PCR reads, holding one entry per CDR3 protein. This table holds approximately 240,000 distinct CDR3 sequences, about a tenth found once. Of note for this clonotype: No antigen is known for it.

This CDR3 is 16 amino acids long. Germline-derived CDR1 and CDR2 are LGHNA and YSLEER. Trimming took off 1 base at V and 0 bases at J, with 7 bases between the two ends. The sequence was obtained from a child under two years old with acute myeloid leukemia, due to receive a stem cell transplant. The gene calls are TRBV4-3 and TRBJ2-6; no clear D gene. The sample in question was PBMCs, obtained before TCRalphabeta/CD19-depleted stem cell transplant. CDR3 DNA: TGCGCCAGCAGCCAAGTTTGGGCCTCTGGGGCCAACGTCCTGACTTTC. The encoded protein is CASSQVWASGANVLTF.